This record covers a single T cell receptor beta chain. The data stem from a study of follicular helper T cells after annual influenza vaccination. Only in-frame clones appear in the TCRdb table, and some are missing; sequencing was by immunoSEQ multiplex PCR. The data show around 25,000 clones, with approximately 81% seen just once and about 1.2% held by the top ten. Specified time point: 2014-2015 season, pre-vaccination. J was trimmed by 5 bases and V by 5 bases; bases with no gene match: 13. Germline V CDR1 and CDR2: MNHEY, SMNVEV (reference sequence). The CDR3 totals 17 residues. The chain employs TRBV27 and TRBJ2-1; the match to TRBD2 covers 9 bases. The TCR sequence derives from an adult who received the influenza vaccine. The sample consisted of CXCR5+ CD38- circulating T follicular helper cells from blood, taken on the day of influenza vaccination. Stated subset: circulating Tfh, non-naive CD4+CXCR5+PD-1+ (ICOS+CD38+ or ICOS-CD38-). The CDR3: CASSPRTSAGGHNEQFF. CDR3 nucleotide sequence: TGTGCCAGCAGTCCCCGGACTAGCGCTGGGGGGCACAATGAGCAGTTCTTC.